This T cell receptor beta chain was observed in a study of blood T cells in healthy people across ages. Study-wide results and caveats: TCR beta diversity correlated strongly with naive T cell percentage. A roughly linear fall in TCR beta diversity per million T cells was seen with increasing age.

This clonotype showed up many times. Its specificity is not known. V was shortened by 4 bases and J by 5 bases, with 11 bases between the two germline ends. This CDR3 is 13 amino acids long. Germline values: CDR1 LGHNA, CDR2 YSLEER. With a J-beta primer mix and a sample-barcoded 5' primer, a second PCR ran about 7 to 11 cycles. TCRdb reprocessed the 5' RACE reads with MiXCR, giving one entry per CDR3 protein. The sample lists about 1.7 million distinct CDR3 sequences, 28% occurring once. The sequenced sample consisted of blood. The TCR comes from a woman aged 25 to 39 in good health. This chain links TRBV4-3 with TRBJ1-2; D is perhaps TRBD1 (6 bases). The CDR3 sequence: CASSLWTDYGYTF. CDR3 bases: TGCGCCAGCAGCCTCTGGACAGATTATGGCTACACCTTC.